The clone carrying this TCR beta chain was detected a few times. Its antigen remains unknown. This specimen belongs to a study of cytomegalovirus exposure and HLA in healthy donors. Study results and limitations: For cytomegalovirus status, the classifier reportedly gave diagnoses with high specificity and sensitivity. Through in vitro validation, a few CMV-associated chains were shown to be specific for CMV antigens. Association of a missense DCLRE1C variant with TCR beta V- and J-gene trimming was reported in a later analysis.

PCR primers comprised 60 Vbeta and 13 Jbeta primers. Data came from immunoSEQ multiplex PCR; TCRdb stores just in-frame clones and leaves some out. There are about 100,000 clones in the sample; 60% to 85% occur only once, and about 7% lies in the top ten. The material sequenced was PBMCs. This receptor was obtained from a man aged 50-60 years in good health and CMV-seropositive.

The CDR3: CASSMRGEEQPQHF. The CDR3 nucleotides read TGTGCCAGTAGTATGCGGGGAGAGGAACAGCCCCAGCATTTT. V usage is TRBV19 and J usage is TRBJ1-5; unclear D gene. Looked up from germline, CDR1 is LNHDA and CDR2 is SQIVND (reference sequence). The V and J ends lost 3 bases and 7 bases respectively, with 13 bases between them. CDR3 length equals 14 residues.